This TCR beta chain was sequenced for a study of early T cells in non-severe SARS-CoV-2 infection. Individual cDNA molecules were tagged with unique molecular identifiers, the study reported. TCRdb re-called the 5' RACE reads with MiXCR, one entry per CDR3 protein. The sample yields about 83,000 distinct CDR3 sequences, approximately 13% seen once. The CDR3 is 14 residues long. The V end was cut by 4 bases, the J end by 3 bases, with 13 bases between. CDR1 is MNHEY, CDR2 SVGAGI, per germline. The V call is TRBV6-5, the J call TRBJ2-7; possibly TRBD1 for D (6 bases). The material sequenced was whole blood. The clonotype was recovered from an adult who was a healthcare worker with PCR-confirmed SARS-CoV-2 infection or an uninfected control (not recorded which). In DNA, the CDR3 is TGTGCCAGCAGTTCGCGCAGGGGTGTCTACGAGCAGTACTTC. This translates into CASSSRRGVYEQYF.